A single sample is the source of the 2 T cell receptor beta chains below, sequenced in a study of shared clonotypes between healthy human individuals (dated by TCRdb to about 2020). The library was produced with the immunoSEQ multiplex PCR assay. The table was pulled from immuneACCESS by TCRdb, which kept in-frame rearrangements only. Such tables lose some clones; where checked, under half of the loss comes from unresolved V genes, and the rest has no known cause. Within this sample are some 350,000 clones, with less than 85% of them counted one time only. The ten largest clones take up around a tenth of the sample. The sequenced sample was memory CD4+ T cells sorted from blood. The sample's cell subset or site label, in plain terms: CD45RA-negative fraction. All receptors derive from a man under 40 in good health.

The V gene is TRBV15, the J gene TRBJ1-5, with a possible D match to TRBD1 (5 bases). The CDR3 has 15 residues. V was pared by 3 bases and J by 5 bases, with 14 bases between. CDR1 LNHNV and CDR2 YYDKDF come from the germline V gene (reference sequence). CDR3 coding DNA: TGTGCCACCAGCAGGGGACGGACCGAGTATCAGCCCCAGCATTTT. As protein: CATSRGRTEYQPQHF.

V gene TRBV19 combines with J gene TRBJ2-7; D is ambiguous. V lost 3 bases to trimming and J lost 6 bases, with 15 bases between them. The CDR3 is made up of 14 amino acids. Germline V gene sequence: CDR1 LNHDA, CDR2 SQIVND (reference sequence). CDR3 sequence (DNA): TGTGCCAGTAGTATCCTGCAGACAACGGGCGAGCAGTACTTC. This gives the protein CASSILQTTGEQYF.